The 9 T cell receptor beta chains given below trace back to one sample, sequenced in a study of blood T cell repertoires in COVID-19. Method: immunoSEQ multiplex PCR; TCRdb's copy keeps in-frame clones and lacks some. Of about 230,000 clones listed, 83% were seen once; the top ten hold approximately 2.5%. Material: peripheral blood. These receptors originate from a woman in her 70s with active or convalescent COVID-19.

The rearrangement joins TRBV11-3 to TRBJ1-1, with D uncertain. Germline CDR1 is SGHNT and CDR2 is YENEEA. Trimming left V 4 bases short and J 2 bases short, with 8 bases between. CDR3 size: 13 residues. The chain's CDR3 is CASSYGLNTEAFF. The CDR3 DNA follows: TGTGCCAGCAGCTACGGACTTAACACTGAAGCTTTCTTT.

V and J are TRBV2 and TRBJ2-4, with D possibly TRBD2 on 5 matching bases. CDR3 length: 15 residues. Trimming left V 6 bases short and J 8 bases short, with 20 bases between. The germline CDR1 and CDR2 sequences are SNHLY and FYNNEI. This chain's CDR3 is CASRPELVPADIQYF. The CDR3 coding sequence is TGTGCCAGCAGGCCGGAACTAGTCCCCGCGGACATTCAGTACTTC.

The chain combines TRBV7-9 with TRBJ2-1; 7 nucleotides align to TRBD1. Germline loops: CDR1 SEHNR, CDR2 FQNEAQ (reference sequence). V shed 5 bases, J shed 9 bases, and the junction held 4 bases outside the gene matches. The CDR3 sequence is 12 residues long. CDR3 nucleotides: TGTGCCAGCAGCGCCAACAGGGGTGAGCAGTTCTTC. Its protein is CASSANRGEQFF.

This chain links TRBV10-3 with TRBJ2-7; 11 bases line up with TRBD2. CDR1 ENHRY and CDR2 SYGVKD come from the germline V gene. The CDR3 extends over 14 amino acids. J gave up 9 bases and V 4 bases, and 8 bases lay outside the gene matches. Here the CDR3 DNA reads TGTGCCATCAGTGGGGGGGTAGCGGGAGGGTCGCAGTACTTC. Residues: CAISGGVAGGSQYF.

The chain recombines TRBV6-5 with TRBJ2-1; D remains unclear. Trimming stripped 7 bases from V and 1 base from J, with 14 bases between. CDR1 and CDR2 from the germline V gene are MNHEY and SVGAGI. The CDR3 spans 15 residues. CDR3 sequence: CASTGWAGSYNEQFF. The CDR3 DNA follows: TGTGCCAGCACTGGCTGGGCAGGTTCCTACAATGAGCAGTTCTTC.

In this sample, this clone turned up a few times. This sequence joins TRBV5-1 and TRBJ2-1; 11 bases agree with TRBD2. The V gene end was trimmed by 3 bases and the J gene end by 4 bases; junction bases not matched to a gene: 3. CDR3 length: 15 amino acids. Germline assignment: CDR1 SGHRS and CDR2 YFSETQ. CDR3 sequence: CASSSTSGGYNEQFF. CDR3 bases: TGCGCCAGCAGCTCTACTAGCGGGGGATACAATGAGCAGTTCTTC.

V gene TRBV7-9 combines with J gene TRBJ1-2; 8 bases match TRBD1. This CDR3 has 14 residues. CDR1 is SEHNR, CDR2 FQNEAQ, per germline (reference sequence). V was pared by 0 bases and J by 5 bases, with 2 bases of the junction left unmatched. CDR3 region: CASSLAGQEYGYTF. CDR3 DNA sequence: TGTGCCAGCAGCTTAGCGGGACAGGAATATGGCTACACCTTC.

DNA for the CDR3: TGCGCCAGCAGCCGGCAGTTAGCGGACACCGGGGAGCTGTTTTTT. It specifies CASSRQLADTGELFF. The chain couples TRBV5-1 to TRBJ2-2; D is possibly TRBD2 (6 bases). Trimming removed 4 bases at V and 3 bases at J, with 13 bases between. Germline V gene data show CDR1 as SGHRS and CDR2 as YFSETQ. This CDR3 spans 15 amino acids.

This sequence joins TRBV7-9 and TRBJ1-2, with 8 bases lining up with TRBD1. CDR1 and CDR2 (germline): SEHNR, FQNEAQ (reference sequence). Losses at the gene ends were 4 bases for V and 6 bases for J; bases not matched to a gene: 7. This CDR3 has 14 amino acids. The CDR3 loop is CASSSGTGDDGYTF. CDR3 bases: TGTGCCAGCAGCTCCGGGACAGGAGACGATGGCTACACCTTC.